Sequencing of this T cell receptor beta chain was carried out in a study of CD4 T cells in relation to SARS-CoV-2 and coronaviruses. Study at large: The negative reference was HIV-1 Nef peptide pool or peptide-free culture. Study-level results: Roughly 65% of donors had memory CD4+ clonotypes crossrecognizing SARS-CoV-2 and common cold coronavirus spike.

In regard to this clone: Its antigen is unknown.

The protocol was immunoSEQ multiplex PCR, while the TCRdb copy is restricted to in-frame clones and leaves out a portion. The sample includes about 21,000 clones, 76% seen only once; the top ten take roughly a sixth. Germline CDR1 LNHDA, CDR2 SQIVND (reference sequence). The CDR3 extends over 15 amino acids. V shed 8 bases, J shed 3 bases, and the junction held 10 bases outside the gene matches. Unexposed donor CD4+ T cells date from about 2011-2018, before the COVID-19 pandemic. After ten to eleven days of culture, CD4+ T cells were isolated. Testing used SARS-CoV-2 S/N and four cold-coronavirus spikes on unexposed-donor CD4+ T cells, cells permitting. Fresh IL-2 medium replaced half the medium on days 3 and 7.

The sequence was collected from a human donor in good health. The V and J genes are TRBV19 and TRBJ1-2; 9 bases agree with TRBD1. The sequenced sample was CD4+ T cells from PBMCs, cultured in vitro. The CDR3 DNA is TGTGCCAGTGACTCCGGGACAGGGAGTTACTATGGCTACACCTTC. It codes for CASDSGTGSYYGYTF.